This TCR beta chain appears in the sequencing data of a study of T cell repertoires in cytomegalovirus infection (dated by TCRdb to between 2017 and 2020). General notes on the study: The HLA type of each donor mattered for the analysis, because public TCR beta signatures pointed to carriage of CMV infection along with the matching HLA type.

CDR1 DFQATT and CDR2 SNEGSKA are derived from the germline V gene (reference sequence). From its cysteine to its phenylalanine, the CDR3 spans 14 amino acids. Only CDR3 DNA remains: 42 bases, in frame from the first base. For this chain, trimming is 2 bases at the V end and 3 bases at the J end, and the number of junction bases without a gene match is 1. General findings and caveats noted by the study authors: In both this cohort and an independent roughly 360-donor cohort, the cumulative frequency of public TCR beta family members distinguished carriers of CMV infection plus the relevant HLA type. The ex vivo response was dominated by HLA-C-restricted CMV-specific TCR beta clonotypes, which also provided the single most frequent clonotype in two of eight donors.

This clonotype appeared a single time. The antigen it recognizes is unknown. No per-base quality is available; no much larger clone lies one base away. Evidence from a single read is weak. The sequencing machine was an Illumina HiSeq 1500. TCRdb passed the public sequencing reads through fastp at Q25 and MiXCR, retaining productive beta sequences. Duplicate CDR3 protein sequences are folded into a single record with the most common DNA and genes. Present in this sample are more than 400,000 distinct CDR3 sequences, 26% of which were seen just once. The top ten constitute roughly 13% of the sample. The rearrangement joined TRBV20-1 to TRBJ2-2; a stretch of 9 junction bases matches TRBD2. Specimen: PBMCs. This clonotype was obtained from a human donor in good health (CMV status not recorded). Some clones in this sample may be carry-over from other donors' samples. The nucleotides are TGCAGTGCTAGACTAGCGGGATACACCGGGGAGCTGTTTTTT. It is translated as CSARLAGYTGELFF.